Listed below are T cell receptor beta chains from one sample, sequenced in a study of blood T cell repertoires in COVID-19. Produced via immunoSEQ multiplex PCR; TCRdb's table is partial and in-frame only. The sample comprises roughly 300,000 clones, about 90% of which are singletons, and 0.9% to 1.2% rests with the top ten. Sequenced material: PBMCs or T cells enriched from blood (not recorded which). The receptors here all came from a woman under 40 who had recovered from COVID-19. The CDR3 runs from the conserved cysteine through the conserved F or W. The D gene is left open where the match is weak. The size entry is marked missing in some rows and otherwise reads once, few, many or a size class.

cdr3_aa cdr3_nt v_call d_call j_call clone_size
CASSDKVGGDPQETQYF TGTGCCAGCAGCGATAAGGTGGGGGGGGACCCCCAAGAGACCCAGTACTTC TRBV7-6 TRBD2 TRBJ2-5 NA
CASSVARNYGYTF TGTGCCAGCAGCGTAGCTAGAAACTATGGCTACACCTTC TRBV9 NA TRBJ1-2 once
CASSLELVSPGSQPQHF TGTGCCAGCAGCTTAGAGTTGGTATCCCCCGGGAGTCAGCCCCAGCATTTT TRBV7-2 NA TRBJ1-5 NA
CASSPIQRGMLETQYF TGTGCCAGCAGCCCTATTCAGCGGGGTATGTTAGAGACCCAGTACTTC TRBV5-6 TRBD2 TRBJ2-5 NA
CASSLALGRETQYF TGCGCCAGCAGCTTGGCCCTGGGCAGGGAGACCCAGTACTTC TRBV5-1 NA TRBJ2-5 once
CASSSRDRGNEQFF TGTGCCAGCAGCTCCAGGGACAGGGGCAATGAGCAGTTCTTC TRBV11-3 TRBD1 TRBJ2-1 NA
CASSPPPDKNNEQFF TGTGCCAGCTCACCACCCCCGGACAAGAACAATGAGCAGTTCTTC TRBV18 NA TRBJ2-1 NA
CASSGQGGIADTQYF TGTGCCAGCAGCGGACAGGGGGGTATTGCAGATACGCAGTATTTT TRBV9 TRBD1 TRBJ2-3 NA
CASSHGDRLSSYNEQFF TGCGCCAGCAGCCATGGCGACAGGTTGAGCTCCTACAATGAGCAGTTCTTC TRBV4-3 NA TRBJ2-1 NA
CASSTTGVPQKTQYF TGTGCCAGTAGTACCACAGGGGTACCCCAAAAGACCCAGTACTTC TRBV19 TRBD1 TRBJ2-5 NA
CASRDTWNTEAFF TGCGCCAGCCGGGACACATGGAACACTGAAGCTTTCTTT TRBV5-1 NA TRBJ1-1 few
CASSVTGYGYTF TGTGCCAGCAGCGTCACAGGGTATGGCTACACCTTC TRBV7-9 NA TRBJ1-2 NA
CASALFRTQNTEAFF TGTGCCAGTGCCCTCTTTCGGACACAGAACACTGAAGCTTTCTTT TRBV19 NA TRBJ1-1 once
CATKAGGGTEAFF TGTGCCACCAAAGCAGGCGGAGGCACTGAAGCTTTCTTT TRBV24-1 NA TRBJ1-1 few
CASSYSSSRGSYGYTF TGTGCCAGCAGTTACTCTTCATCTAGAGGGAGCTATGGCTACACCTTC TRBV6-5 NA TRBJ1-2 once
CASSSLGGRVSTDTQYF TGTGCCAGCAGCTCCCTAGGGGGCCGGGTCAGCACAGATACGCAGTATTTT TRBV7-2 TRBD1 TRBJ2-3 NA
CASSLVGDTEAFF TGTGCCAGCAGTTTAGTAGGGGACACTGAAGCTTTCTTT TRBV12-3/TRBV12-4 NA TRBJ1-1 NA
CASSLGTGVYGYTF TGTGCCAGCAGTTTGGGGACAGGCGTCTATGGCTACACCTTC TRBV6-5 TRBD1 TRBJ1-2 NA
CASSQFGQTGQPQHF TGTGCCAGCAGCCAATTCGGCCAGACGGGTCAGCCCCAGCATTTT TRBV3-1/TRBV3-2 NA TRBJ1-5 NA
CASGGGQGALSQPQHF TGTGCCAGCGGGGGGGGACAGGGGGCCCTAAGTCAGCCCCAGCATTTT TRBV2 TRBD1 TRBJ1-5 NA
CASSLLQGEETQYF TGTGCCAGTAGTTTACTACAGGGTGAAGAGACCCAGTACTTC TRBV19 NA TRBJ2-5 NA
CASSQSDYCEQFF TGCGCCAGCAGTCAATCAGACTACTGTGAGCAGTTCTTC TRBV23-1 NA TRBJ2-1 NA
CASSGGPSGNTIYF TGTGCCAGCAGTGGTGGCCCCTCTGGAAACACCATATATTTT TRBV2 NA TRBJ1-3 NA
CASSPGTGGNYSNQPQHF TGTGCCAGCAGTCCCGGGACAGGGGGGAATTATAGCAATCAGCCCCAGCATTTT TRBV28 TRBD1 TRBJ1-5 NA
CASSLTILSYNEQFF TGTGCCAGCAGCTTGACTATCCTTTCCTACAATGAGCAGTTCTTC TRBV7-2 NA TRBJ2-1 NA
CASSLGRTGGSGAFF TGCGCCAGCAGCTTGGGTAGGACAGGAGGTTCAGGAGCTTTCTTT TRBV5-1 TRBD1 TRBJ1-1 NA
CASSPRRDRHSYEQYF TGTGCCAGCAGCCCCCGCCGGGACAGGCACTCCTACGAGCAGTACTTC TRBV13 TRBD1 TRBJ2-7 NA
CASSYFREAYNEQFF TGTGCCAGCAGTTACTTTCGGGAAGCCTACAATGAGCAGTTCTTC TRBV6-5 NA TRBJ2-1 NA
CASSKDREETQYF TGTGCCAGCAGCAAGGACAGGGAAGAGACCCAGTACTTC TRBV11-2 TRBD1 TRBJ2-5 NA
CASSFWGLSGYTEAFF TGTGCCAGCAGTTTCTGGGGCCTGAGTGGATATACTGAAGCTTTCTTT TRBV28 NA TRBJ1-1 NA
CASSLDRGGQETQYF TGCGCCAGCAGCTTGGACCGGGGTGGTCAAGAGACCCAGTACTTC TRBV5-1 NA TRBJ2-5 NA
CASSRTGASNEQFF TGTGCCAGCTCACGGACAGGGGCCAGCAATGAGCAGTTCTTC TRBV18 TRBD1 TRBJ2-1 NA
CASSPNRQGVDSPLHF TGTGCCAGCTCACCAAACCGACAGGGTGTGGATTCACCCCTCCACTTT TRBV18 TRBD1 TRBJ1-6 NA
CASRTTGDPNYGYTF TGTGCCAGCAGGACCACAGGGGACCCTAACTATGGCTACACCTTC TRBV28 TRBD1 TRBJ1-2 NA
CASSPGTYNEKLFF TGTGCCAGCAGTCCCGGGACATATAATGAAAAACTGTTTTTT TRBV2 NA TRBJ1-4 NA
CASSPRVNSDPNTGELFF TGCGCCAGCAGCCCGAGGGTAAACAGCGACCCGAACACCGGGGAGCTGTTTTTT TRBV4-3 NA TRBJ2-2 NA
CASSLRYSGGAGGVYEQYF TGTGCCAGCAGTTTAAGGTATAGCGGTGGAGCGGGGGGGGTCTACGAGCAGTACTTC TRBV27 TRBD2 TRBJ2-7 NA
CASSVSLVVILAKNIQYF TGTGCCAGCAGCGTATCCCTAGTCGTAATCCTAGCCAAAAACATTCAGTACTTC TRBV2 NA TRBJ2-4 NA
CSVEGGQGPHEKLFF TGCAGCGTTGAGGGGGGACAGGGTCCCCACGAAAAACTGTTTTTT TRBV29-1 TRBD1 TRBJ1-4 NA
CAWSYPTAGGTNLAFF TGTGCCTGGAGCTACCCAACGGCGGGCGGGACTAACTTGGCTTTCTTT TRBV30 NA TRBJ1-1 once
CASSLGGSGELFF TGTGCCAGCAGCTTAGGAGGATCCGGGGAGCTGTTTTTT TRBV7-9 NA TRBJ2-2 NA